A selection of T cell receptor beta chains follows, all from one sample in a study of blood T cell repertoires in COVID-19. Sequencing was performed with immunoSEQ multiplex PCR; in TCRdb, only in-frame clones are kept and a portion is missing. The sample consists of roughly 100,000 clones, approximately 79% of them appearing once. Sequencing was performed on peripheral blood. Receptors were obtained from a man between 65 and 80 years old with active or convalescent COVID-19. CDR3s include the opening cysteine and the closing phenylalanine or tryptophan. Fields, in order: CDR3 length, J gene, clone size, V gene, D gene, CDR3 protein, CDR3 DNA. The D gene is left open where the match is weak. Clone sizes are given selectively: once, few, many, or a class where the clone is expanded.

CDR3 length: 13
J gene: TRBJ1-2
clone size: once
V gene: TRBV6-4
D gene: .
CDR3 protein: CASSAGGHYGYTF
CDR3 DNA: TGTGCCAGCAGTGCGGGGGGCCACTATGGCTACACCTTC

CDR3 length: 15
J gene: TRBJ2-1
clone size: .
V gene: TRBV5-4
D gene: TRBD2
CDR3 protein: CASSLASGAYNEQFF
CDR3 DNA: TGTGCCAGCAGCTTGGCTAGCGGAGCCTACAATGAGCAGTTCTTC

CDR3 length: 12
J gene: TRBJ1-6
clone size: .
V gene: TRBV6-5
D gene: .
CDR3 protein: CASTTADSPLHF
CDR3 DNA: TGTGCCAGCACCACAGCGGATTCACCCCTCCACTTT

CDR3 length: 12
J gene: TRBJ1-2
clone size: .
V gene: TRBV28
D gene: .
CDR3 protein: CASSSRVFGYTF
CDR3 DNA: TGTGCCAGCAGTTCCCGAGTTTTCGGCTACACCTTC

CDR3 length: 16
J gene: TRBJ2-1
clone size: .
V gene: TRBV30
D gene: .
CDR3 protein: CAWSVRGLSSYNEQFF
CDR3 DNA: TGTGCCTGGAGTGTACGAGGTCTAAGCTCCTACAATGAGCAGTTCTTC

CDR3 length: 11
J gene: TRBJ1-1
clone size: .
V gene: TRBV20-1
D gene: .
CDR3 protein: CSAQSSAEAFF
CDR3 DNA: TGCAGTGCCCAATCGAGCGCTGAAGCTTTCTTT

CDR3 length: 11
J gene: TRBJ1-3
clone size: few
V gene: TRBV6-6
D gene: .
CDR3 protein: CASSTSDTIYF
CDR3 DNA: TGTGCCAGCAGCACTTCTGACACCATATATTTT

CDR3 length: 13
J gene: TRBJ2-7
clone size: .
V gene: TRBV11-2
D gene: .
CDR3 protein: CASSEQTGLEQYF
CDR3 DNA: TGTGCCAGCAGCGAACAGACAGGTCTCGAGCAGTACTTC

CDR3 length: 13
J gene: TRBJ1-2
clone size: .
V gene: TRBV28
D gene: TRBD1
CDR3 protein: CASRRTGTYGYTF
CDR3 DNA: TGTGCCAGCAGGCGGACAGGGACCTATGGCTACACCTTC

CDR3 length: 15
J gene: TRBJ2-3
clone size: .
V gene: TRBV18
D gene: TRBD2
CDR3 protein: CASSPLTSVTDTQYF
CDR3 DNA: TGTGCCAGCTCACCACTTACTAGCGTCACAGATACGCAGTATTTT